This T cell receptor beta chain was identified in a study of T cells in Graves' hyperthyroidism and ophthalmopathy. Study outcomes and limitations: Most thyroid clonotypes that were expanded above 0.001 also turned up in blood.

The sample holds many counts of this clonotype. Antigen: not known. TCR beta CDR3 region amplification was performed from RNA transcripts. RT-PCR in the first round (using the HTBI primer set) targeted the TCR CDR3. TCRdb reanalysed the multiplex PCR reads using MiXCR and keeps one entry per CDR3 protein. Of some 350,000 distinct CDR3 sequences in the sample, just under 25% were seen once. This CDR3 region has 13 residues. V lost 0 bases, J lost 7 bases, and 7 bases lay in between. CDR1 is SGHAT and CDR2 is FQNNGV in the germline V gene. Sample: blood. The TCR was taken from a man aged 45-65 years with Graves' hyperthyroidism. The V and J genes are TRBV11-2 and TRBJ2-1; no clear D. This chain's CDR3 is CASSLDGPNEQFF. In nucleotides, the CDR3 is TGTGCCAGCAGCTTAGACGGGCCTAATGAGCAGTTCTTC.